The rows below give T cell receptor beta chains drawn from one sample of a study of lymphopenia after photon versus proton radiotherapy. Clones were sequenced by immunoSEQ multiplex PCR, and TCRdb holds only the in-frame ones, with some missing. Seen here are around 20,000 clones, 75% to 90% observed once, and the top ten hold 9% to 10%. The sequencing here drew on peripheral blood, taken from a patient treated with proton-based radiotherapy. The origin of the receptors is a man in his 70s with pancreatic cancer. CDR3s include the opening cysteine and the closing phenylalanine or tryptophan. The order of the fields is clone size, D gene, V gene, J gene, CDR3 protein, CDR3 DNA. The D gene is left open where the match is weak. Rows may omit the clone size; those that give it use once, few, many or a size class.

clone size: -
D gene: -
V gene: TRBV5-1
J gene: TRBJ2-2
CDR3 protein: CASSWGVNTGELFF
CDR3 DNA: TGCGCCAGCAGCTGGGGAGTTAACACCGGGGAGCTGTTTTTT

clone size: -
D gene: -
V gene: TRBV30
J gene: TRBJ2-5
CDR3 protein: CAWSVMAGPGQTQYF
CDR3 DNA: TGTGCCTGGAGTGTAATGGCGGGCCCTGGTCAGACCCAGTACTTC

clone size: -
D gene: TRBD1
V gene: TRBV7-7
J gene: TRBJ2-5
CDR3 protein: CASSGRDRGQETQYF
CDR3 DNA: TGTGCCAGCAGCGGTAGGGACAGGGGTCAAGAGACCCAGTACTTC

clone size: once
D gene: -
V gene: TRBV11-3
J gene: TRBJ1-4
CDR3 protein: CASSRSNEKLFF
CDR3 DNA: TGTGCCAGCAGCCGGAGTAATGAAAAACTGTTTTTT

clone size: -
D gene: TRBD1
V gene: TRBV19
J gene: TRBJ1-1
CDR3 protein: CASSISGDRPTEAFF
CDR3 DNA: TGTGCCAGTAGTATCTCTGGGGACAGACCTACTGAAGCTTTCTTT

clone size: few
D gene: -
V gene: TRBV19
J gene: TRBJ2-1
CDR3 protein: CASSLTFKGGSYNEQFF
CDR3 DNA: TGTGCCAGTAGTCTCACCTTCAAGGGGGGCTCCTACAATGAGCAGTTCTTC

clone size: -
D gene: -
V gene: TRBV7-9
J gene: TRBJ2-5
CDR3 protein: CASSPAVNGETQYF
CDR3 DNA: TGTGCCAGCAGCCCGGCGGTCAACGGAGAGACCCAGTACTTC

clone size: -
D gene: -
V gene: TRBV7-6
J gene: TRBJ1-5
CDR3 protein: CASSLYPDQPQHF
CDR3 DNA: TGTGCCAGCAGCTTATATCCGGATCAGCCCCAGCATTTT

clone size: -
D gene: TRBD1
V gene: TRBV27
J gene: TRBJ1-1
CDR3 protein: CASRSTGDYTEAFF
CDR3 DNA: TGTGCCAGCAGGTCGACAGGGGATTACACTGAAGCTTTCTTT

clone size: medium-sized
D gene: TRBD1
V gene: TRBV6-5
J gene: TRBJ1-5
CDR3 protein: CASSRTGNQPQHF
CDR3 DNA: TGTGCCAGCAGCAGGACAGGGAATCAGCCCCAGCATTTT

clone size: -
D gene: TRBD1
V gene: TRBV18
J gene: TRBJ2-5
CDR3 protein: CASSPGQEETQYF
CDR3 DNA: TGTGCCAGCTCACCGGGACAGGAAGAGACCCAGTACTTC

clone size: -
D gene: -
V gene: TRBV6-1
J gene: TRBJ2-3
CDR3 protein: CASSEARPSTDTQYF
CDR3 DNA: TGTGCCAGCAGTGAAGCTCGGCCTAGCACAGATACGCAGTATTTT

clone size: -
D gene: -
V gene: TRBV21-1
J gene: TRBJ1-1
CDR3 protein: CASRESVATNSTEAFF
CDR3 DNA: TGTGCCAGCAGAGAGTCCGTAGCTACCAATTCGACTGAAGCTTTCTTT

clone size: once
D gene: -
V gene: TRBV5-1
J gene: TRBJ1-2
CDR3 protein: CASSFYGEQGYTF
CDR3 DNA: TGCGCCAGCAGCTTTTACGGCGAGCAGGGCTACACCTTC

clone size: -
D gene: TRBD1
V gene: TRBV7-2
J gene: TRBJ1-1
CDR3 protein: CASSLNIRQGAKEAFF
CDR3 DNA: TGTGCCAGCAGCTTAAATATCCGACAGGGGGCTAAGGAAGCTTTCTTT

clone size: -
D gene: TRBD2
V gene: TRBV7-2
J gene: TRBJ2-2
CDR3 protein: CASSLVASGGPWGTGELFF
CDR3 DNA: TGTGCCAGCAGCTTAGTGGCTAGCGGGGGCCCTTGGGGCACCGGGGAGCTGTTTTTT

clone size: -
D gene: -
V gene: TRBV4-1
J gene: TRBJ1-3
CDR3 protein: CASSREADSSSGNTIYF
CDR3 DNA: TGCGCCAGCAGCCGAGAGGCGGATTCTAGCTCTGGAAACACCATATATTTT

clone size: -
D gene: -
V gene: TRBV5-8
J gene: TRBJ1-2
CDR3 protein: CASSPDRNYGYTF
CDR3 DNA: TGTGCCAGCAGTCCCGACAGGAACTATGGCTACACCTTC

clone size: -
D gene: -
V gene: TRBV6-6
J gene: TRBJ1-1
CDR3 protein: CASSLNMGAFF
CDR3 DNA: TGTGCCAGCAGTCTCAACATGGGCGCTTTCTTT